Below are 24 T cell receptor beta chains sequenced from a single sample in a study of PD-1 blockade in classical Hodgkin lymphoma (dated by TCRdb to the early 2020s). Library prep was done by the immunoSEQ multiplex PCR assay. Here the immuneACCESS table is served through TCRdb, limited to in-frame sequences with V and J called. Missing clones are a known gap in these copies; in checked studies unresolved V genes cover under half, and the rest lacks a known reason. The sample table contains 10,000 to 15,000 clones; only one count was recorded for roughly 84% of them. The top ten hold less than 25% of the sample. According to the study, the label for this sample's time point signals: cycle 1 day 1 (C1D1), immediately before nivolumab initiation. Relapse after autologous stem cell transplantation had occurred in all trial patients, and cohorts A, B and C were distinguished by prior brentuximab vedotin exposure. Magnetic negative selection with a Miltenyi CD8+ T cell isolation kit was used to purify CD8+ T cells from thawed PBMCs.

Material: CD8+ T cells from blood, obtained at baseline. Every receptor here comes from a human donor with classical Hodgkin lymphoma.

J is TRBJ2-7 and V is TRBV9, with a possible D match to TRBD1 (5 bases). With 4 bases removed from V and 4 bases from J, the gap between germline ends came to 15 bases. Looked up from germline, CDR1 is SGDLS and CDR2 is YYNGEE. The CDR3 is made up of 14 amino acids. The DNA of the CDR3 is TGTGCCAGCAGCCAGGGTCCAGAGATTTACGAGCAGTACTTC. It specifies CASSQGPEIYEQYF.

The gene calls are TRBV30 and TRBJ1-1; TRBD1 agrees at 7 bases. Germline lookup yields CDR1 GTSNPN and CDR2 SVGIG (reference sequence). The CDR3 sequence is 11 residues long. V lost 2 bases, J lost 6 bases, and 0 bases stayed unmatched. CDR3 sequence reads: CAWSQGAEAFF. CDR3 nucleotide sequence: TGTGCCTGGAGTCAGGGGGCTGAAGCTTTCTTT. Together with reference TRBV30 and TRBJ1-1, the CDR3 gives the full variable domain: SQTIHQWPATLVQPVGSPLSLECTVEGTSNPNLYWYRQAAGRGLQLLFYSVGIGQISSEVPQNLSASRPQDRQFILSSKKLLLSDSGFYLCAWSQGAEAFFGQGTRLTVV.

This clone has just one count. This rearrangement joins TRBV29-1 to TRBJ2-2; D is unclear. Looked up from germline, CDR1 is SQVTM and CDR2 is ANQGSEA. The germline V and J ends were trimmed by 5 bases and 7 bases, with 5 bases remaining between them. The CDR3 consists of 10 residues. CDR3: CSVWDGELFF. The CDR3 DNA is TGCAGCGTTTGGGACGGGGAGCTGTTTTTT.

This clone occurred a few times. This chain uses TRBV11-2 with TRBJ2-2, with D possibly being TRBD2 (5 bases). This CDR3 is 14 amino acids long. V was pared by 4 bases and J by 3 bases, with 9 bases between. CDR1 is SGHAT and CDR2 is FQNNGV in the germline V gene. DNA for the CDR3: TGTGCCAGCAGCTCGGGATCTTACACCGGGGAGCTGTTTTTT. Protein sequence: CASSSGSYTGELFF.

The V gene is TRBV4-2, the J gene TRBJ1-1, with D uncertain. The V and J ends lost 0 bases and 7 bases respectively, with 15 bases between them. The germline V gene encodes CDR1 LGHNA and CDR2 YNFKEQ. The CDR3 contains 15 residues. The CDR3 protein is CASSQEFGGGFEAFF. The CDR3 nucleotides read TGTGCCAGCAGCCAAGAGTTCGGAGGAGGCTTTGAAGCTTTCTTT.

This clone was observed a few times. The rearrangement joins TRBV28 to TRBJ1-5; D is possibly TRBD1 (5 bases). CDR3 length equals 15 residues. Germline-derived CDR1 and CDR2 are MDHEN and SYDVKM. The germline V and J ends were trimmed by 7 bases and 2 bases, with 15 bases remaining between them. The CDR3 protein is CASTPQGVGNQPQHF. The CDR3 coding sequence is TGTGCCAGCACTCCTCAAGGGGTTGGCAATCAGCCCCAGCATTTT. The whole variable domain, filled in from reference TRBV28 and TRBJ1-5, reads DVKVTQSSRYLVKRTGEKVFLECVQDMDHENMFWYRQDPGLGLRLIYFSYDVKMKEKGDIPEGYSVSREKKERFSLILESASTNQTSMYLCASTPQGVGNQPQHFGDGTRLSIL.

This sequence joins TRBV7-3 and TRBJ2-5; a weak D match, TRBD1 (6 bases). The CDR3 spans 16 residues. V lost 6 bases, J lost 2 bases, and 19 bases lay in between. The germline V gene has CDR1 SGHTA and CDR2 FQGTGA. As DNA, the CDR3 is TGTGCCAGCAGGGATGGGGACAAGGGAGTTCAAGAGACCCAGTACTTC. The encoded protein is CASRDGDKGVQETQYF.

This clone has only one observation. The genes are TRBV11-2 and TRBJ2-6, with TRBD1 as a possible D gene (6 bases). CDR1 and CDR2 (germline): SGHAT, FQNNGV. V shed 5 bases and J shed 1 base, with 9 bases lying between them. There are 15 residues in the CDR3. The CDR3 DNA reads as TGTGCCAGCAGCGGCAGGGGTTCTGGGGCCAACGTCCTGACTTTC. This sequence encodes CASSGRGSGANVLTF.

V is TRBV4-2 and J is TRBJ2-7; 10 bases match TRBD1. V lost 1 base to trimming and J lost 4 bases; unmatched junction nucleotides: 7. Germline V lookup: CDR1 LGHNA, CDR2 YNFKEQ. The CDR3 loop spans 16 amino acids. In nucleotides, the CDR3 is TGTGCCAGCAGCCAAGGGACAGGGGGAGCGGTTTACGAGCAGTACTTC. Residues: CASSQGTGGAVYEQYF.

In this sample, this clone turned up a few times. The chain is built from TRBV10-3 and TRBJ2-7; D not certain. The CDR3 is 12 amino acids. The germline V gene encodes CDR1 ENHRY and CDR2 SYGVKD. Trimming shortened V by 2 bases and J by 4 bases, and 6 bases separated the two germline ends. CDR3 sequence (DNA): TGTGCCATCAGTGAGGGATGGTACGAGCAGTACTTC. Translated: CAISEGWYEQYF.

The J gene is TRBJ1-5, the V gene TRBV23-1; no clear D gene. TRBV23-1 counts as an open reading frame of uncertain function. Trimming cost V 4 bases and J 7 bases, with 11 bases left between them. This CDR3 spans 13 amino acids. The CDR3: CASSLRGGQPQHF. The CDR3 DNA sequence: TGCGCCAGCAGTCTCCGAGGCGGGCAGCCCCAGCATTTT.

The chain links TRBV7-6 to TRBJ2-5; D is tentatively TRBD1 or TRBD2 (6 bases each). TRBJ2-7 explains the end of the DNA better; the J call may be wrong. From germline, CDR1 is SGHVS and CDR2 FNYEAQ. CDR3 length equals 15 residues. CDR3 residues: CASSVGGAPSYEQYF. The CDR3 DNA reads as TGTGCCAGCAGCGTCGGGGGCGCGCCCTCCTACGAGCAGTACTTC.

This clone was found once. Here the CDR3 DNA reads TGTGCCTGGAGCCCCGGGACAGGGCATCATGAGCAGTACTTC. Amino acids: CAWSPGTGHHEQYF. The rearrangement uses TRBV30 and TRBJ2-7; 9 bases align to TRBD1. This CDR3 has 14 amino acids. Germline CDR1 GTSNPN, CDR2 SVGIG (reference sequence). The trim removed 3 bases at V and 7 bases at J, leaving 10 bases unmatched. The full variable domain, rest sourced from reference TRBV30 and TRBJ2-7, is SQTIHQWPATLVQPVGSPLSLECTVEGTSNPNLYWYRQAAGRGLQLLFYSVGIGQISSEVPQNLSASRPQDRQFILSSKKLLLSDSGFYLCAWSPGTGHHEQYFGPGTRLTVT.

The DNA for the CDR3 is TGTGCCAGTAGTATGTGGGGGGGCAGCAATCAGCCCCAGCATTTT. Amino acids: CASSMWGGSNQPQHF. This rearrangement joins TRBV19 to TRBJ1-5, with D possibly matching TRBD1 (6 bases). The germline gives CDR1 LNHDA, CDR2 SQIVND (reference sequence). The CDR3 length is 15 residues. With 3 bases removed from V and 1 base from J, the gap between germline ends came to 10 bases.

This clone occurred a few times. This sequence joins TRBV4-3 and TRBJ2-7, with 12 bases matching TRBD2. The CDR3 runs to 14 residues. Germline CDR1 reads LGHNA; CDR2 reads YSLEER. V lost 6 bases and J lost 1; bases outside the gene matches: 1. DNA for the CDR3: TGCGCCAGCAGTACTAGCGGGGGGTCCTACGAGCAGTACTTC. Encoded protein: CASSTSGGSYEQYF.

This clone occurred a few times. V is TRBV21-1 and J is TRBJ1-5. TRBV21-1 is shown as a pseudogene. This CDR3 is 13 amino acids long. The CDR3 spells CASNECGHQPQHF. Written as DNA, the CDR3 is TGTGCCAGCAATGAGTGCGGGCATCAGCCCCAGCATTTT.

The table lists this clone with a few counts. The chain carries TRBV7-9 and TRBJ2-7, with no clear D. The CDR3 contains 12 residues. Germline V gives CDR1 SEHNR, CDR2 FQNEAQ (reference sequence). V lost 1 base and J 6 bases, leaving 7 bases between the germline ends. The CDR3 reads CASSLGVGEQYF. The CDR3 DNA follows: TGTGCCAGCAGCTTAGGTGTAGGCGAGCAGTACTTC.

The chain joins TRBV5-1 to TRBJ1-1; the match to TRBD1 covers 7 bases. The CDR3 consists of 14 residues. Looked up from germline, CDR1 is SGHRS and CDR2 is YFSETQ. The V and J ends lost 4 bases and 0 bases, in that order; junction bases with no gene match: 3. The CDR3, as DNA: TGCGCCAGCAGCCCCGGGACAGTGAACACTGAAGCTTTCTTT. Its protein product is CASSPGTVNTEAFF.

The rearrangement links TRBV19 to TRBJ2-1, with 12 bases fitting TRBD2. V trimming: 3 bases; J trimming: 6 bases; junction bases outside the gene matches: 3. Per germline, CDR1 LNHDA and CDR2 SQIVND (reference sequence). This CDR3 is built from 15 residues. CDR3 sequence reads: CASSIGTSGLNEQFF. In nucleotides, the CDR3 is TGTGCCAGTAGTATCGGGACTAGCGGGCTCAATGAGCAGTTCTTC.

This rearrangement joins TRBV15 to TRBJ2-3, with 8 bases identical to TRBD1. Germline CDR1 is LNHNV and CDR2 is YYDKDF (reference sequence). Trimming removed 1 base from V and 4 bases from J; junction bases left unmatched: 4. There are 15 residues in the CDR3. In nucleotides, the CDR3 is TGTGCCACCAGCAGAGCCAGGGGGCTTGCAGATACGCAGTATTTT. It encodes CATSRARGLADTQYF. Using reference TRBV15 and TRBJ2-3 for the parts outside the CDR3, the full variable domain is DAMVIQNPRYQVTQFGKPVTLSCSQTLNHNVMYWYQQKSSQAPKLLFHYYDKDFNNEADTPDNFQSRRPNTSFCFLDIRSPGLGDTAMYLCATSRARGLADTQYFGPGTRLTVL.

The gene calls are TRBV7-9 and TRBJ1-5; D is unclear. The germline CDR1 and CDR2 sequences are SEHNR and FQNEAQ (reference sequence). There are 13 residues in the CDR3. With 1 base removed from V and 6 bases from J, the gap between germline ends came to 7 bases. In DNA, the CDR3 is TGTGCCAGCAGCTTAGTCAGCGGTCAGCCCCAGCATTTT. This translates into CASSLVSGQPQHF.

This chain uses TRBV10-1 with TRBJ2-3; D is unresolved. Germline values: CDR1 WNHNN, CDR2 SYGVQD (reference sequence). This CDR3 is 14 amino acids long. Trimming pared 3 bases from V and 0 bases from J, leaving 7 bases between. In DNA form, the CDR3 reads TGCGCCAGCAGTGATGGGCGAAGCACAGATACGCAGTATTTT. This sequence encodes CASSDGRSTDTQYF.

V usage is TRBV5-1 and J usage is TRBJ2-3; D might be TRBD1 (5 bases). V was clipped by 2 bases and J by 1 base, with 5 bases between them. Germline-derived CDR1 and CDR2 are SGHRS and YFSETQ. The CDR3 has 13 residues. Here the CDR3 reads CASSLQGTDTQYF. CDR3 in DNA: TGCGCCAGCAGCTTACAGGGCACAGATACGCAGTATTTT.

The chain combines TRBV19 with TRBJ1-1; D may be TRBD1 (6 bases). Germline CDR1 is LNHDA and CDR2 is SQIVND (reference sequence). There are 11 residues in the CDR3. The V end lost 8 bases, the J end lost 8 bases, and 12 bases lay between the germline ends. Here the CDR3 reads CASVTGREAFF. CDR3 coding DNA: TGTGCCAGTGTAACAGGGAGGGAAGCTTTCTTT.